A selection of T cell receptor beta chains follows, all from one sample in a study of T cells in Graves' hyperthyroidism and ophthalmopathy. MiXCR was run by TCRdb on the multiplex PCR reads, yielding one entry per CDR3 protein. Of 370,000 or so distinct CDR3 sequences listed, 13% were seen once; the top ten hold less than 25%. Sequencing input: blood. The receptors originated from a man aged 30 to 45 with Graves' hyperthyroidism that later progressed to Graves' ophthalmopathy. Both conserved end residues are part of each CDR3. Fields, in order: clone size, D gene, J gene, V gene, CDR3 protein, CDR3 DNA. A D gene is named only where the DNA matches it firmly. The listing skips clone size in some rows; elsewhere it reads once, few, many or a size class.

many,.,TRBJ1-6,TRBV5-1,CASSLAPDPLHF,TGCGCCAGCAGCTTGGCTCCGGACCCCCTCCACTTT
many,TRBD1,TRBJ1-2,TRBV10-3,CAISDNRGNGYTF,TGTGCCATCAGTGATAACAGGGGGAATGGCTACACCTTC
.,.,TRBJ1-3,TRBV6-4,CASSDRGVDSFHSGNTIYF,TGTGCCAGCAGTGACAGAGGGGTGGACTCCTTTCACTCTGGAAACACCATATATTTT
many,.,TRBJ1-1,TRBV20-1,CSARSGTVNTEAFF,TGCAGTGCCCGGTCCGGGACGGTGAACACTGAAGCTTTCTTT
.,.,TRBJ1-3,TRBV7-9,CASSSYQRSSGNTIYF,TGTGCCAGCAGCTCCTACCAGCGCAGCTCTGGAAACACCATATATTTT
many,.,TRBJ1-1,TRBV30,CAWSLERAAFF,TGTGCCTGGAGTTTGGAACGTGCAGCTTTCTTT
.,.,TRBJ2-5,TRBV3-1,CASSQDGGPYETQYF,TGTGCCAGCAGCCAAGATGGGGGACCCTACGAGACCCAGTACTTC
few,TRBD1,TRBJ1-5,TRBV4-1,CASSQEGTGRQPQHF,TGCGCCAGCAGCCAAGAAGGGACAGGGCGTCAGCCCCAGCATTTT
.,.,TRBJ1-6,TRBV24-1,CATSEGRDGDYSPLHF,TGTGCCACCAGTGAAGGTCGGGACGGGGACTATTCACCCCTCCACTTT
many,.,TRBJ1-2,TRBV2,CASRVYGYTF,TGTGCCAGCAGGGTTTATGGCTACACCTTC
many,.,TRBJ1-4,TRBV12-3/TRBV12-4,CASSPSDSSNEKLFF,TGTGCCAGCAGTCCGTCGGACAGCTCAAATGAAAAACTGTTTTTT
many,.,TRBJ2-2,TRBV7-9,CASSTPTPGAVNTGELFF,TGTGCCAGCAGCACCCCTACCCCAGGGGCGGTGAACACCGGGGAGCTGTTTTTT
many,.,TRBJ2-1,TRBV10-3,CAISDEAGGSSEQFF,TGTGCCATCAGTGATGAGGCAGGGGGGTCGAGTGAGCAGTTCTTC
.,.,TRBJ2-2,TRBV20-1,CSAREDTGELFF,TGCAGTGCTAGAGAGGACACCGGGGAGCTGTTTTTT
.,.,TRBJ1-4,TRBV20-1,CSARPTLGTNEKLFF,TGCAGTGCCAGACCGACTTTAGGAACTAATGAAAAACTGTTTTTT
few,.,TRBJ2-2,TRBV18,CASSQANTGELFF,TGTGCCAGCTCACAGGCGAACACCGGGGAGCTGTTTTTT
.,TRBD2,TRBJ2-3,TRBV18,CASSLRGVPDTQYF,TGTGCCAGCTCCCTCCGGGGGGTCCCAGATACGCAGTATTTT
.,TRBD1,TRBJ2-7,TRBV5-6,CASSRLSLRTGNEQYF,TGTGCCAGCAGCCGGCTTTCCTTACGGACAGGGAACGAGCAGTACTTC
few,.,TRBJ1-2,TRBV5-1,CASSLGSSNYGYTF,TGCGCCAGCAGCTTGGGCAGTAGCAACTATGGCTACACCTTC
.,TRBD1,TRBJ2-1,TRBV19,CASSISYGTVYNEQFF,TGTGCCAGTAGTATAAGTTACGGGACAGTCTACAATGAGCAGTTCTTC
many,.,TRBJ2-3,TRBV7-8,CASSFQAATDTQYF,TGTGCCAGCAGCTTCCAAGCGGCCACAGATACGCAGTATTTT
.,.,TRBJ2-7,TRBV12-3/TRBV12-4,CASRPHTGYSYEQYF,TGTGCCAGCAGACCTCATACAGGCTACTCCTACGAGCAGTACTTC
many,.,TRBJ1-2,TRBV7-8,CASSTGTEYTYGYTF,TGTGCCAGCAGCACCGGGACCGAGTATACCTATGGCTACACCTTC
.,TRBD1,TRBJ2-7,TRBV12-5,CASGFTSGTGSNEQYF,TGTGCTAGTGGTTTTACCTCCGGGACAGGGAGTAACGAGCAGTACTTC
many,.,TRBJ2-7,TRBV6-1,CASSEWRYEQYF,TGTGCCAGCAGTGAATGGCGATACGAGCAGTACTTC
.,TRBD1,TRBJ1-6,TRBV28,CASMGTGWNSPLHF,TGTGCCAGCATGGGGACAGGGTGGAATTCACCCCTCCACTTT
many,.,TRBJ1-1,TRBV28,CASSLLAGGNTEAFF,TGTGCCAGCAGTTTACTCGCGGGGGGGAACACTGAAGCTTTCTTT
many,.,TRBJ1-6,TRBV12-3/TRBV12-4,CASSPGAGDNSPLHF,TGTGCCAGCAGCCCCGGGGCAGGGGATAATTCACCCCTCCACTTT
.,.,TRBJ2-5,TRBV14,CASSQTGYETQYF,TGTGCCAGCAGCCAAACAGGGTATGAGACCCAGTACTTC
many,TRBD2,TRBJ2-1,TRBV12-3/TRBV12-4,CASSLSGGSYNEQFF,TGTGCCAGCAGTTTAAGCGGGGGCTCCTACAATGAGCAGTTCTTC
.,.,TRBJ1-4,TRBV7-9,CASSPRGAGLEEKLFF,TGTGCCAGCAGCCCTAGAGGTGCGGGGTTGGAAGAAAAACTGTTTTTT
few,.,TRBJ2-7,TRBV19,CASSIYDGYEQYF,TGTGCCAGTAGTATATACGACGGCTACGAGCAGTACTTC
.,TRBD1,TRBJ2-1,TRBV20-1,CSARMGRTGEQFF,TGCAGTGCTAGAATGGGGCGGACAGGGGAGCAGTTCTTC
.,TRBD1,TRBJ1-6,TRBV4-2,CASSRGTDYNSPLHF,TGTGCCAGCAGCCGTGGGACAGACTATAATTCACCCCTCCACTTT
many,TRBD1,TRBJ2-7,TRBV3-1,CASSHWDRDSYEQYF,TGTGCCAGCAGCCATTGGGACAGGGACTCCTACGAGCAGTACTTC
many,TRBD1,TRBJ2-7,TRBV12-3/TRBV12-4,CASSAQRQGNHEQYF,TGTGCCAGCAGTGCCCAGAGACAGGGTAACCACGAGCAGTACTTC
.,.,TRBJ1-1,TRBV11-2,CASREGHSNTEAFF,TGTGCCAGCAGGGAGGGACATTCGAACACTGAAGCTTTCTTT
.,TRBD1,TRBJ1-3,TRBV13,CASSIRTGTGNTIYF,TGTGCCAGCAGCATCAGGACAGGGACTGGAAACACCATATATTTT
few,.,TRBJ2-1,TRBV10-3,CAISGQNNNEQFF,TGTGCCATCTCAGGACAGAACAACAATGAGCAGTTCTTC